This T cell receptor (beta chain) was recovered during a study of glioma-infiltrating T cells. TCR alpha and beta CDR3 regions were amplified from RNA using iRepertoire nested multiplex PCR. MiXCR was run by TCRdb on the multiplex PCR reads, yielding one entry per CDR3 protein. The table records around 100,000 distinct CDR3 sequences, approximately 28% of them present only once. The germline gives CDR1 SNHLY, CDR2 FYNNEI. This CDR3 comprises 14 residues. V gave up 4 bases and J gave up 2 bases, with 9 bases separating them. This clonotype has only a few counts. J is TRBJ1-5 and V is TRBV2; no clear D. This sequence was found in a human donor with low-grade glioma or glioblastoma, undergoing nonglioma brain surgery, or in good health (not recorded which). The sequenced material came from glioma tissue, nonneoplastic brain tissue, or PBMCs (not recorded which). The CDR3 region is CASSGSGGNQPQHF. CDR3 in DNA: TGTGCCAGCAGTGGCTCGGGTGGCAATCAGCCCCAGCATTTT.